Detailed here is one T cell receptor (beta chain). Its specific antigen is unknown. No base-level quality is on record; no much larger clone is a single base apart. One collaborating source in Seattle enrolled patients while the patients were actively infected and followed the patients over time throughout the course of disease. Collaborating institutions collected whole blood in K2EDTA tubes following their own protocols. For TCRbeta analysis, collaborator samples were shipped as frozen whole blood, as isolated PBMCs, or as DNA extracted from either sample type. This sample stems from a study of blood T cell repertoires in COVID-19 (dated by TCRdb to 2020 to 2022). Context from the whole study: Samples from collaborators originated in the United States, Italy and Spain and spanned both the acute and convalescent phases of COVID-19. The prospective study material was composed of cDNA or gDNA derived from T cells, B-cell-depleted T cells, or PBMCs. Deeply sampled blood TCRbeta repertoires from subjects exposed to, actively infected with, or recovered from COVID-19 were included in the dataset. A freely available public database, intended as a resource for researchers studying the immune response to SARS-CoV-2, is where the repertoires were released. Samples were obtained from the ongoing ImmuneRACE study (first 160 participants) and from about 1,300 subjects provided by 6 global collaborators. A de-identified subject ID, COVID-19 status, age in years and sex were almost always included in the sample metadata. HLA class I and class II types, where available, came from metadata supplied by the sample provider rather than from assay-based typing.

The CDR3, from cysteine to phenylalanine, totals 14 residues. Solely the CDR3 DNA is kept, with 42 bases framed from the first base. Unmatched junction bases come to 8, with V trimmed by 7 bases and J by 2 bases. The germline V gene (reference sequence) supplies CDR1 MNHEY and CDR2 SMNVEV. TCRbeta CDR3 regions were amplified from genomic DNA using the immunoSEQ Assay, a bias-controlled multiplex PCR. The study's own analysis went as follows. Nucleated cell counts per sample were estimated from amplification of reference gene primers within the assay. To quantify the absolute abundance of each unique TCRbeta CDR3 rearrangement, sequence reads were collapsed and filtered. For each sample, productive Simpson clonality was calculated as the square root of Simpson's diversity index over productive rearrangements. TCRdb took this table from immuneACCESS and kept in-frame rearrangements with V and J called. Such tables lack part of the clones; where checked against another copy, unresolved V genes explain under half of the gap, and the rest is unexplained. V and J calls and clone size are as listed in that table; D and trimming were resolved from the DNA. In all, the sample holds 150,000 to 200,000 clones, and 80% to 85% of those were seen once. Approximately 12% of the sample rests with the top ten.

The investigation overall reported the following: The amount of clinical and demographic metadata varied by source and participant and was provided uncurated.

This sequence uses TRBV27 and TRBJ2-7; TRBD1 aligns with 7 central bases. Sequenced input: peripheral blood. This TCR was sampled from a woman of 80 years or more with COVID-19, enrolled during active disease. The DNA sequence is as follows: TGTGCCAGCATCGACAGGGTATTTCCCTACGAGCAGTACTTC. Its translation is CASIDRVFPYEQYF.